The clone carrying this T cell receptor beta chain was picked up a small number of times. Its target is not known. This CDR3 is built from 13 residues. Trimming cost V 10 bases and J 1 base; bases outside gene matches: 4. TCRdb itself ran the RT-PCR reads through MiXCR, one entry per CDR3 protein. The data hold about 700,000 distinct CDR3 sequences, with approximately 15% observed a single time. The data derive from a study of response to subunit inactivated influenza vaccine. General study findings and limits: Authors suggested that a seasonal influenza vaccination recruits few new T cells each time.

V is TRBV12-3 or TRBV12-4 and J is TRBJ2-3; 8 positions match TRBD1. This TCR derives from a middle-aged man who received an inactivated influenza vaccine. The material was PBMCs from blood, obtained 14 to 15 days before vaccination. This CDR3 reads CATKQGGTDTQYF. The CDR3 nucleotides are TGTGCCACCAAACAGGGGGGCACAGATACGCAGTATTTT.